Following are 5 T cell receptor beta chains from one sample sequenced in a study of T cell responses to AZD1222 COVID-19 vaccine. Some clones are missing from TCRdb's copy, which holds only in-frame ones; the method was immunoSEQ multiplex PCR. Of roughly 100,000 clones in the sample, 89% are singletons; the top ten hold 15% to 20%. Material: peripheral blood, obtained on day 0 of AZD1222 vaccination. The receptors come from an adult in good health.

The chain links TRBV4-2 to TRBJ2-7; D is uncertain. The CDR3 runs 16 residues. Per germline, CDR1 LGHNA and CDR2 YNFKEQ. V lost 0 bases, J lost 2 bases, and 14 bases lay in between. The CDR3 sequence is CASSQDMGRATYEQYF. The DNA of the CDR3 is TGTGCCAGCAGCCAAGATATGGGCCGAGCCACCTACGAGCAGTACTTC.

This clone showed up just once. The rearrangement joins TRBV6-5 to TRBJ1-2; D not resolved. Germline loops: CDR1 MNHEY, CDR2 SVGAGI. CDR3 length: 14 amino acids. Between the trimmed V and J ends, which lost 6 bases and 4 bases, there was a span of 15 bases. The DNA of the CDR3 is TGTGCCAGCAGCGACGTGGGCAGAGGCTATGGCTACACCTTC. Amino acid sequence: CASSDVGRGYGYTF.

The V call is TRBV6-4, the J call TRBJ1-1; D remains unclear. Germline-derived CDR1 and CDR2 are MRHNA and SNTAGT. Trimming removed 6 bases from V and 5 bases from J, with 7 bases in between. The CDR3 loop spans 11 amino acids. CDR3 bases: TGTGCCAGCAGCTCGGGGACTGAAGCTTTCTTT. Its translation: CASSSGTEAFF.

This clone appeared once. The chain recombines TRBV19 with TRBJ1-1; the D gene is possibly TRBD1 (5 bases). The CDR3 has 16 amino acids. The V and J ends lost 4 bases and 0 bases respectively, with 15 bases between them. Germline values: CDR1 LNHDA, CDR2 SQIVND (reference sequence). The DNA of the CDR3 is TGTGCCAGTAGTACTGGACTGGGGGAGCTGAACACTGAAGCTTTCTTT. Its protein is CASSTGLGELNTEAFF. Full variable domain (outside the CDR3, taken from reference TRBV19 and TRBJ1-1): DGGITQSPKYLFRKEGQNVTLSCEQNLNHDAMYWYRQDPGQGLRLIYYSQIVNDFQKGDIAEGYSVSREKKESFPLTVTSAQKNPTAFYLCASSTGLGELNTEAFFGQGTRLTVV.

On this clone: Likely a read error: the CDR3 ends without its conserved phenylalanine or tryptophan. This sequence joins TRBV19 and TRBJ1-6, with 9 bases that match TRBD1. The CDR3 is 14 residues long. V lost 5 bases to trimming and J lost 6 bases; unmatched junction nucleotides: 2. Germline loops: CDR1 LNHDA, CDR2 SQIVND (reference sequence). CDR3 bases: TGTGCCAGTAGTCCGACAGGGGGTAATTCACCCCTCCACCTT. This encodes CASSPTGGNSPLHL.